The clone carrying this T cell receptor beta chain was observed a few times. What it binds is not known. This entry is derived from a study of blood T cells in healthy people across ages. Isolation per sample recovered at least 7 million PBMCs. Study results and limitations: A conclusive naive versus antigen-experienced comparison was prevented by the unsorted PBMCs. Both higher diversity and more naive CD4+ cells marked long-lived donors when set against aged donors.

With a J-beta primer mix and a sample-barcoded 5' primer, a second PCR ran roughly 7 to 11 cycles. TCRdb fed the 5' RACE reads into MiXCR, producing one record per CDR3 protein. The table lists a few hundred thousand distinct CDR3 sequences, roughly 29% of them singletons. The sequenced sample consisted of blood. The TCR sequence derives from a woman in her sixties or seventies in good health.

DNA for the CDR3: TGTGCCAGCAACACCCAAGTCCAAGAGACCCAGTACTTC. This gives the protein CASNTQVQETQYF. The chain is built from TRBV7-2 and TRBJ2-5; D is undetermined. The germline V and J ends were trimmed by 7 bases and 1 base, with 10 bases remaining between them. CDR1 is SGHTA and CDR2 is FQGNSA in the germline V gene. The CDR3 contains 13 residues.